This T cell receptor beta chain was identified in a study of blood T cells in healthy people across ages. A J-beta primer mix and a sample-barcoded 5' primer were used in a second PCR of roughly 6 to 12 cycles. From the 5' RACE reads, TCRdb called clonotypes with MiXCR, one entry per CDR3 protein. The repertoire holds approximately 400,000 distinct CDR3 sequences, with about half as singletons. This clonotype was sampled from a man aged 55 to 70 in good health. Material: blood.

In nucleotides, the CDR3 is TGTGCCTGGAGCGTCGGGACGTATGGTGGCTACACCTTC. Protein product: CAWSVGTYGGYTF. The V and J genes are TRBV30 and TRBJ1-2; possible D gene TRBD1, 5 bases. V was trimmed by 3 bases and J by 7 bases, leaving 15 bases between them. The CDR3 loop spans 13 amino acids. Germline assignment: CDR1 GTSNPN and CDR2 SVGIG (reference sequence). The whole variable domain, remainder taken from reference TRBV30 and TRBJ1-2, is SQTIHQWPATLVQPVGSPLSLECTVEGTSNPNLYWYRQAAGRGLQLLFYSVGIGQISSEVPQNLSASRPQDRQFILSSKKLLLSDSGFYLCAWSVGTYGGYTFGSGTRLTVV.